A single sample is the source of the 17 T cell receptor beta chains below, sequenced in a study of spatial heterogeneity in lung cancer. One entry per CDR3 protein, called by TCRdb with MiXCR from the 5' RACE reads. The data contain about 92,000 distinct CDR3 sequences, more than 10% of them singletons. Noted time point: sample taken at primary tumor resection. Whole RNA obtained from tumor, nontumor lung or frozen PBMC underwent sequencing without sorting. Sequenced here: PBMCs, sampled at surgery. The receptors stem from a male donor with early-stage non-small cell lung cancer.

This clonotype came up a few times. The rearrangement links TRBV7-6 to TRBJ2-7, with a tentative D call TRBD2 (6 bases). V lost 1 base and J lost 2, with 9 bases in between. There are 14 residues in the CDR3. CDR1 SGHVS and CDR2 FNYEAQ come from the germline V gene. The DNA of the CDR3 is TGTGCCAGCAGCTTAGGGGGGGTCACCTACGAGCAGTACTTC. Encoded protein: CASSLGGVTYEQYF.

This clonotype was observed once. A much bigger clone sits one base away, suggesting this may be a read error. This chain connects TRBV9 to TRBJ2-3, with TRBD2 as a possible D gene (6 bases). In germline, CDR1 is SGDLS, CDR2 YYNGEE. CDR3 length: 18 amino acids. Trimming left V 0 bases short and J 1 base short, with 18 bases between. As DNA, the CDR3 is TGTGCCAGCAGCGTAGTAGGTTCCTGCTCGGGGGGCACAGATACGCAGTATTTT. Amino acid sequence: CASSVVGSCSGGTDTQYF.

The chain uses TRBV29-1 and TRBJ2-5; the D call may be TRBD1 or TRBD2 (7 bases each). The CDR3 is made up of 14 amino acids. The V and J ends lost 1 base and 9 bases respectively, with 18 bases between them. CDR1 is SQVTM and CDR2 is ANQGSEA in the germline V gene. The CDR3 DNA reads as TGCAGCGTTGAAGGACAGGGAGGGCCCCCGGCCCAGTACTTC. Protein sequence: CSVEGQGGPPAQYF.

Many counts were recorded for this clonotype. The chain links TRBV2 to TRBJ2-2, with D maybe TRBD1 (6 bases). The germline gives CDR1 SNHLY, CDR2 FYNNEI. This CDR3 contains 15 residues. Deletions cut 3 bases from V and 2 bases from J, with 10 bases between. Written as DNA, the CDR3 is TGTGCCAGCAGTGACGGGGACACTAACACCGGGGAGCTGTTTTTT. It translates to CASSDGDTNTGELFF.

In this sample, this clonotype turned up many times. This chain joins TRBV6-1 and TRBJ2-3; D may be TRBD2 (7 bases). From germline, CDR1 is MNHNS and CDR2 SASEGT. CDR3 length: 14 amino acids. With 8 bases removed from V and 5 bases from J, the gap between germline ends came to 17 bases. Written as DNA, the CDR3 is TGTGCCAGCCGAACGGGGGGCCAGGGAGATACGCAGTATTTT. This encodes CASRTGGQGDTQYF.

The V and J genes are TRBV27 and TRBJ2-7; no clear D gene. Trimming took off 3 bases at V and 0 bases at J, with 9 bases between the two ends. In germline, CDR1 is MNHEY, CDR2 SMNVEV (reference sequence). CDR3 length: 14 amino acids. The CDR3 reads CASSFNSGSYEQYF. The DNA for the CDR3 is TGTGCCAGCAGTTTCAACAGTGGCTCCTACGAGCAGTACTTC.

This clonotype was counted between two and nine times. This chain uses TRBV12-3 or TRBV12-4 with TRBJ2-5; D gene ambiguous. V lost 3 bases and J 1 base, leaving 6 bases between the germline ends. CDR3 length: 13 amino acids. CDR3 loop: CASSFWGQETQYF. The CDR3, as DNA: TGTGCCAGCAGTTTCTGGGGCCAAGAGACCCAGTACTTC.

This clonotype was counted only a few times. The chain recombines TRBV7-2 with TRBJ1-5; D gene unclear. The CDR3 is made up of 13 amino acids. Trimming left V 0 bases short and J 7 bases short, with 7 bases between. Looked up from germline, CDR1 is SGHTA and CDR2 is FQGNSA. The chain's CDR3 is CASSLAEPQPQHF. CDR3 in DNA: TGTGCCAGCAGCTTAGCGGAGCCCCAGCCCCAGCATTTT.

This clonotype was detected a few times. The rearrangement joins TRBV5-1 to TRBJ2-5, with 9 bases identical to TRBD2. The CDR3 totals 16 residues. J lost 1 base, V lost 0 bases, and 4 bases had no gene match. Germline V lookup: CDR1 SGHRS, CDR2 YFSETQ. The chain's CDR3 is CASSLEASGTQETQYF. CDR3 nucleotides: TGCGCCAGCAGCTTGGAAGCTAGCGGGACCCAAGAGACCCAGTACTTC.

The CDR3 bases are TGTGCCAGCTCCACCGTGGTTGGTTCACCCCTCCACTTT. Amino acids: CASSTVVGSPLHF. V usage is TRBV12-3 or TRBV12-4 and J usage is TRBJ1-6, with D uncertain. The CDR3 runs 13 residues. V was pared by 8 bases and J by 9 bases, with 14 bases between.

This clonotype was recorded many times. This chain uses TRBV7-8 with TRBJ2-3, with D possibly being TRBD1 (6 bases). The CDR3 consists of 11 residues. V was pared by 5 bases and J by 9 bases, with 9 bases between. Germline V CDR1 and CDR2: SGHVS, FQNEAQ. The CDR3 spells CASSPGQTQYF. The DNA of the CDR3 is TGTGCCAGCAGCCCCGGACAGACGCAGTATTTT. The full variable domain, completed using reference TRBV7-8 and TRBJ2-3, is GAGVSQSPRYKVAKRGQDVALRCDPISGHVSLFWYQQALGQGPEFLTYFQNEAQLDKSGLPSDRFFAERPEGSVSTLKIQRTQQEDSAVYLCASSPGQTQYFGPGTRLTVL.

The chain combines TRBV12-3 or TRBV12-4 with TRBJ2-3; D is possibly TRBD1 (6 bases). This CDR3 spans 16 amino acids. Trimming removed 5 bases from V and 1 base from J, with 16 bases in between. In DNA, the CDR3 is TGTGCCAGCAGTCCAGTGAGGGGGATGGGCACAGATACGCAGTATTTT. Amino acids: CASSPVRGMGTDTQYF.

This rearrangement joins TRBV12-3 or TRBV12-4 to TRBJ2-2; TRBD2 matches at 12 bases. Unmatched junction bases numbered 4, after V lost 8 bases and J lost 0 bases. This CDR3 is built from 16 residues. The CDR3 region is CASGRTSGANTGELFF. As DNA, the CDR3 is TGTGCCAGCGGCAGGACTAGCGGGGCGAACACCGGGGAGCTGTTTTTT.

Many counts were recorded for this clonotype. This sequence joins TRBV6-2 or TRBV6-3 and TRBJ2-1; D remains ambiguous. V lost 7 bases, J lost 2 bases, and 12 bases lay in between. Germline V gives CDR1 MNHEY, CDR2 SVGEGT. This CDR3 is built from 14 residues. CDR3 DNA: TGTGCCAGCACCCACAACCAGCCCTACAATGAGCAGTTCTTC. Protein: CASTHNQPYNEQFF.

This clonotype has more than one count but fewer than ten. V is TRBV12-3 or TRBV12-4 and J is TRBJ1-1; D may be TRBD1 (6 bases). V was clipped by 5 bases and J by 5 bases, with 18 bases between them. The CDR3 loop spans 15 amino acids. Here the CDR3 reads CASSEQGAAKTEAFF. The CDR3 region has the DNA TGTGCCAGCAGTGAACAGGGAGCGGCGAAGACTGAAGCTTTCTTT.

This clonotype was found a few times. The chain recombines TRBV9 with TRBJ2-3; possibly TRBD1 or TRBD2 for D (5 bases each). The V and J ends lost 5 bases and 0 bases respectively, with 13 bases between them. The germline gives CDR1 SGDLS, CDR2 YYNGEE. The CDR3 has 15 residues. The CDR3 region is CASSEGSRSTDTQYF. The CDR3 nucleotides are TGTGCCAGCAGTGAGGGGAGCCGCAGCACAGATACGCAGTATTTT.

This clonotype was observed a handful of times. The rearrangement uses TRBV10-3 and TRBJ2-1, with 9 bases that match TRBD2. The germline V gene has CDR1 ENHRY and CDR2 SYGVKD. V gave up 8 bases and J gave up 4 bases; unmatched junction bases: 3. CDR3 length: 13 amino acids. The DNA of the CDR3 is TGTGCCATCGGGAGCGGGGGGTACAATGAGCAGTTCTTC. Its translation: CAIGSGGYNEQFF.